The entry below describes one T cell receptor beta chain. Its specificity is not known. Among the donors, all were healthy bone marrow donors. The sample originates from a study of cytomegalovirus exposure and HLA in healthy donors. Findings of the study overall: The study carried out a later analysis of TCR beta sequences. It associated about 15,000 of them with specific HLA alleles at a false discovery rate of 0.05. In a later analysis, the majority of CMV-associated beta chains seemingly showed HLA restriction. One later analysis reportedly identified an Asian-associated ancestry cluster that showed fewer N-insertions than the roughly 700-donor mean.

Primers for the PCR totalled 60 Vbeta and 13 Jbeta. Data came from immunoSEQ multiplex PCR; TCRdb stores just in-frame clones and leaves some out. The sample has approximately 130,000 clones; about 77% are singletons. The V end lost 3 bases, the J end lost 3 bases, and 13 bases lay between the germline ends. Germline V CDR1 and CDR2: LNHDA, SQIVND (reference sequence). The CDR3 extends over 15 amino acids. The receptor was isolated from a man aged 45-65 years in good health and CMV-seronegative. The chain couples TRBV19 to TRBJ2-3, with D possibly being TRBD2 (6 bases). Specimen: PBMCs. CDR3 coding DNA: TGTGCCAGTAGTATGGGACTCTCTGGAACAGATACGCAGTATTTT. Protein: CASSMGLSGTDTQYF.